This TCR beta chain was captured in a study of blood T cell repertoires in COVID-19. The V gene lost 10 bases and the J gene lost 4 bases, with 16 bases spanning the gap. There are 13 residues in the CDR3. Germline loops: CDR1 LNHDA, CDR2 SQIVND (reference sequence). Profiled with immunoSEQ multiplex PCR; TCRdb holds only in-frame clones, not every one. The data contain 300,000 to 400,000 clones, 85% of them singletons. Sequencing was done on a sample of PBMCs or T cells enriched from blood (not recorded which). The sequence was obtained from a woman aged 30 to 39 who had been exposed to COVID-19. The genes are TRBV19 and TRBJ1-2; D ambiguous. The CDR3 bases are TGTGCCACAAAGGGAGGCGCCGGCTATGGCTACACCTTC. Its translation: CATKGGAGYGYTF.